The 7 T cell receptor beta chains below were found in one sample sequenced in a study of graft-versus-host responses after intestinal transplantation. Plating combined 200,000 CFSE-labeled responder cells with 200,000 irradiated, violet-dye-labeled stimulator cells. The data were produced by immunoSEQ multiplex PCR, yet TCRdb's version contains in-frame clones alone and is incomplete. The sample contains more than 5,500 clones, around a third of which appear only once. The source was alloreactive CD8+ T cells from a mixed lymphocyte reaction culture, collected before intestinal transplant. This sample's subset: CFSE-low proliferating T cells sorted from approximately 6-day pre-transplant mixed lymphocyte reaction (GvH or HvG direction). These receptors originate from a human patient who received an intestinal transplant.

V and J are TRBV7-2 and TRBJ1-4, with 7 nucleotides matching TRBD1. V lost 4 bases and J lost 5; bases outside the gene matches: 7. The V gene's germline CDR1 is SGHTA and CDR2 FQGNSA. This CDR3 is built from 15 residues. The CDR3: CASSSRQGGNEKLFF. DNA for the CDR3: TGTGCCAGCAGCTCCCGACAGGGAGGCAATGAAAAACTGTTTTTT.

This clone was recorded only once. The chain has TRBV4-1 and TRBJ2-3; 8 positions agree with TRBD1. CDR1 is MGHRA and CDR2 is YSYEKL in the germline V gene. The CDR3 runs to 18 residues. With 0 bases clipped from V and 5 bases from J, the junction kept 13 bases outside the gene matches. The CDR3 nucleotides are TGCGCCAGCAGCCAAGATCCACCGGGACAGGCCGGGGGAGATACGCAGTATTTT. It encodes CASSQDPPGQAGGDTQYF.

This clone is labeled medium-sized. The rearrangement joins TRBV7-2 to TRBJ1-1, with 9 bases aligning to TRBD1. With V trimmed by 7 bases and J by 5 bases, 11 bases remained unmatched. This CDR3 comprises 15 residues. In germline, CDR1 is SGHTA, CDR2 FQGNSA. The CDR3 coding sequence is TGTGCCAGCAACCTTATAGGGACAGGGTGGACTGAAGCTTTCTTT. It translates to CASNLIGTGWTEAFF.

CDR3 DNA: TGTGCCAGCAGTGGTCCCCGGGACAGGGAAGAAGATACGCAGTATTTT. It specifies CASSGPRDREEDTQYF. V usage is TRBV28 and J usage is TRBJ2-3, with TRBD1 identical over 9 bases. This CDR3 is built from 16 residues. The germline gives CDR1 MDHEN, CDR2 SYDVKM. Trimming removed 5 bases from V and 5 bases from J; junction bases left unmatched: 11.

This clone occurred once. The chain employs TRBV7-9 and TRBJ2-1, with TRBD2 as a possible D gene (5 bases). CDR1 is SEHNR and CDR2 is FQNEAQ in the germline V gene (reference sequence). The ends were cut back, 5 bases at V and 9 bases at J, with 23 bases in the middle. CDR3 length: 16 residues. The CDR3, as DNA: TGTGCCAGCAGCCCTAGAACCGGGATACCCTCCAGTGAGCAGTTCTTC. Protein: CASSPRTGIPSSEQFF. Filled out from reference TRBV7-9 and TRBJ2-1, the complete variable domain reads DTGVSQNPRHKITKRGQNVTFRCDPISEHNRLYWYRQTLGQGPEFLTYFQNEAQLEKSRLLSDRFSAERPKGSFSTLEIQRTEQGDSAMYLCASSPRTGIPSSEQFFGPGTRLTVL.

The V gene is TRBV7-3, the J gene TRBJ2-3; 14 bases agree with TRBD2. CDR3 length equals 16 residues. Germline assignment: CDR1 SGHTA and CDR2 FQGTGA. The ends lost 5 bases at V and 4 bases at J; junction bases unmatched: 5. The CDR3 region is CASSPGLAGAADTQYF. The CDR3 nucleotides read TGTGCCAGCAGCCCGGGACTAGCGGGAGCGGCAGATACGCAGTATTTT.

The DNA of the CDR3 is TGTGCCAGCAGCCTTACAGAAACCTACAATGAGCAGTTCTTC. Encoded protein: CASSLTETYNEQFF. The rearrangement joins TRBV11-2 to TRBJ2-1; D remains unclear. CDR1 is SGHAT and CDR2 is FQNNGV in the germline V gene. The V and J ends lost 5 bases and 2 bases respectively, with 10 bases between them. The CDR3 has 14 residues.